These 9 T cell receptor beta chains were all obtained from the same sample, sequenced in a study of CD8+ T cells in alopecia areata. Sequencing relied on a cDNA template that was reverse transcribed from extracted RNA. TCRdb's copy holds only in-frame clones and misses some; the assay was immunoSEQ multiplex PCR. Among about 110,000 clones listed, 50% to 70% were seen once. Sequenced: NKG2D-low CD8+ T cells sorted from blood. Receptors originate from a human donor with alopecia areata.

The genes are TRBV7-9 and TRBJ2-1; 7 nucleotides align to TRBD1. This CDR3 is built from 12 residues. The germline V gene encodes CDR1 SEHNR and CDR2 FQNEAQ (reference sequence). V dropped 6 bases and J dropped 9; count of bases not matched to a gene: 5. CDR3 sequence (DNA): TGTGCCAGCAGAATAGGGGGCGGTGAGCAGTTCTTC. As protein: CASRIGGGEQFF.

The chain carries TRBV5-6 and TRBJ2-1, with TRBD2 identical over 13 bases. V gave up 3 bases and J gave up 10 bases; unmatched junction bases: 13. The CDR3 extends over 17 amino acids. Germline CDR1 is SGHDT and CDR2 is YYEEEE. CDR3 sequence reads: CASSWGETSGRAGEQFF. The CDR3 DNA reads as TGTGCCAGCAGCTGGGGGGAAACTAGCGGGAGGGCCGGAGAGCAGTTCTTC.

This clone was recorded a few times. Within the sample, other DNA sequences also encode this same CDR3. J is TRBJ2-7 and V is TRBV29-1; D may be TRBD1 (6 bases). Germline V gives CDR1 SQVTM, CDR2 ANQGSEA. This CDR3 has 12 residues. Trimming stripped 4 bases from V and 1 base from J, with 8 bases between. CDR3 residues: CSVGQGSYEQYF. The CDR3 region has the DNA TGCAGCGTTGGCCAGGGGTCCTACGAGCAGTACTTC.

This chain links TRBV5-1 with TRBJ1-2, with TRBD1 as a possible D gene (5 bases). The CDR3 spans 13 residues. Between the trimmed V and J ends, which lost 3 bases and 4 bases, there was a span of 10 bases. Per germline, CDR1 SGHRS and CDR2 YFSETQ. CDR3 residues: CASSSETAYGYTF. The DNA for the CDR3 is TGCGCCAGCAGCTCGGAGACAGCCTATGGCTACACCTTC. The complete variable domain, with remaining parts taken from reference TRBV5-1 and TRBJ1-2, reads KAGVTQTPRYLIKTRGQQVTLSCSPISGHRSVSWYQQTPGQGLQFLFEYFSETQRNKGNFPGRFSGRQFSNSRSEMNVSTLELGDSALYLCASSSETAYGYTFGSGTRLTVV.

The gene calls are TRBV19 and TRBJ2-7; D gene unclear. The CDR3 totals 11 residues. The germline CDR1 and CDR2 sequences are LNHDA and SQIVND (reference sequence). Trimming stripped 5 bases from V and 2 bases from J, with 4 bases between. The CDR3 here is CASSYAYEQYF. CDR3 nucleotides: TGTGCCAGTAGTTATGCCTACGAGCAGTACTTC. Full variable domain (outside the CDR3, taken from reference TRBV19 and TRBJ2-7): DGGITQSPKYLFRKEGQNVTLSCEQNLNHDAMYWYRQDPGQGLRLIYYSQIVNDFQKGDIAEGYSVSREKKESFPLTVTSAQKNPTAFYLCASSYAYEQYFGPGTRLTVT.

The rearrangement links TRBV15 to TRBJ2-1; 8 positions match TRBD2. Trimming at V came to 4 bases and at J to 7 bases, leaving 12 bases not matched to a gene. Germline V gene data show CDR1 as LNHNV and CDR2 as YYDKDF (reference sequence). The CDR3 is 16 residues long. The CDR3 DNA reads TGTGCCACCAGCAAAAAGCGGGAGAGAGACCCAAATGAGCAGTTCTTC. It is translated as CATSKKRERDPNEQFF.

The rearrangement joins TRBV6-4 to TRBJ2-2, with D perhaps being TRBD1 or TRBD2 (5 bases each). V lost 2 bases to trimming and J lost 3 bases, with 7 bases between them. Germline V gives CDR1 MRHNA, CDR2 SNTAGT. This CDR3 comprises 14 residues. In DNA, the CDR3 is TGTGCCAGCAGTGACCAGGGAGACACCGGGGAGCTGTTTTTT. It encodes CASSDQGDTGELFF.

The chain recombines TRBV7-6 with TRBJ2-7; 7 bases agree with TRBD1. CDR1 is SGHVS and CDR2 is FNYEAQ in the germline V gene. Trimming removed 4 bases from V and 2 bases from J; junction bases left unmatched: 11. This CDR3 region has 16 residues. The CDR3 here is CASSSRTGGFPYEQYF. The CDR3 DNA is TGTGCCAGCAGCTCGAGGACAGGTGGCTTTCCCTACGAGCAGTACTTC.

The chain couples TRBV7-3 to TRBJ2-5, with TRBD2 as a possible D gene (6 bases). Trimming shortened V by 2 bases and J by 5 bases, and 12 bases separated the two germline ends. Germline lookup yields CDR1 SGHTA and CDR2 FQGTGA. This CDR3 region has 14 residues. CDR3 nucleotide sequence: TGTGCCAGCAGCTTAGTGGGAGGTTTGGAGACCCAGTACTTC. Protein sequence: CASSLVGGLETQYF.